This T cell receptor beta chain was recovered during a study of T cell responses to AZD1222 COVID-19 vaccine. As concerns this clone: Its antigen is not known.

Germline V gene sequence: CDR1 SGHVS, CDR2 FNYEAQ. The CDR3 covers 13 residues. V was cut by 5 bases and J by 5 bases, with 12 bases left in between. Study-level points and caveats: Just a handful of people given AZD1222 tested seropositive at baseline.

TCRdb's copy holds only in-frame clones and misses some; the assay was immunoSEQ multiplex PCR. This sample has roughly 100,000 clones; about 85% occur once, and the top ten carry around 5%. The receptor was derived from an adult in good health. The specimen comprised peripheral blood, sampled on day 0 of AZD1222 vaccination. The chain is built from TRBV7-6 and TRBJ2-5; maybe TRBD1 (5 bases). CDR3 sequence: CASSKGQAETQYF. CDR3 nucleotide sequence: TGTGCCAGCAGCAAAGGACAAGCGGAGACCCAGTACTTC.